This T cell receptor (beta chain) was captured in a study of cytotoxic CD8 clonotypes in ibrutinib-treated CLL. Study details: The samples contained 255,043 productive templates on average. They also contained an average of around 94,000 productive rearrangements.

This CDR3 comprises 12 residues. V was pared by 4 bases and J by 8 bases, with 11 bases between. Germline V gene data show CDR1 as MGHRA and CDR2 as YSYEKL. This clone came up a few times. Its antigen remains unidentified. Points from the study as a whole: Baseline clonality, higher than in age-matched healthy donors, tracked circulating CD8+ T-cell counts. Clonality was elevated at ibrutinib response and had returned toward baseline at progression. Public clonotypes proved infrequent, and on treatment they shrank or remained steady.

The protocol was immunoSEQ multiplex PCR, while the TCRdb copy is restricted to in-frame clones and leaves out a portion. The sample contains approximately 80,000 clones, roughly 86% of which appear only once. V is TRBV4-1 and J is TRBJ1-1; D is uncertain. The TCR was taken from a human donor with chronic lymphocytic leukemia. This specimen was PBMCs, taken before ibrutinib treatment. The CDR3 here is CASSRPGPEAFF. DNA for the CDR3: TGCGCCAGCAGCCGCCCGGGCCCCGAAGCTTTCTTT.